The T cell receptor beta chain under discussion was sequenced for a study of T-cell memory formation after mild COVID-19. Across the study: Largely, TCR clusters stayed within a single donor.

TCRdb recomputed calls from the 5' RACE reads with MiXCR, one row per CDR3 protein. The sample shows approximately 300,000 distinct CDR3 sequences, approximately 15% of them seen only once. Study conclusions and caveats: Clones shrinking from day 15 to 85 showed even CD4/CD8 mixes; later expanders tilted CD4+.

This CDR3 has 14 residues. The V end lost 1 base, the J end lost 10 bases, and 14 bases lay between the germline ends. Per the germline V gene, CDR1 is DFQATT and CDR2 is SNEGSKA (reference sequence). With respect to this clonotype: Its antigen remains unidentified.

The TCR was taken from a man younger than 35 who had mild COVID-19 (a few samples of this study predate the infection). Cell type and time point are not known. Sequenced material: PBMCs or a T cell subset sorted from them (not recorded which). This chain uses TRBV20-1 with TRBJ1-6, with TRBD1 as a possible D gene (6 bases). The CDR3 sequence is CSARGGGGGSPLHF. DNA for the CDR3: TGCAGTGCTAGAGGAGGAGGGGGAGGCTCACCCCTCCACTTT.